A selection of T cell receptor beta chains follows, all from one sample in a study of blood T cell repertoires in COVID-19. Sequencing used immunoSEQ multiplex PCR; TCRdb keeps in-frame clones, though not all of them. The repertoire holds about 97,000 clones, 80% to 90% seen once, with approximately 20% in the top ten. The sample was peripheral blood. The receptor set was obtained from a human donor in a cohort sampled during active COVID-19. The CDR3 runs from the conserved cysteine through the conserved F or W. A D gene is named only where the DNA matches it firmly. Size is stated for part of the rows, as once, few or many counts, or as a class when the clone is expanded.

J gene | V gene | D gene | clone size | CDR3 protein | CDR3 DNA
TRBJ2-5 | TRBV7-9 | . | . | CASSAWGEETQYF | TGTGCCAGCAGCGCGTGGGGGGAAGAGACCCAGTACTTC
TRBJ2-7 | TRBV28 | TRBD2 | . | CASSAGGPLYEQYF | TGTGCCAGCAGTGCGGGGGGCCCCCTCTACGAGCAGTACTTC
TRBJ2-3 | TRBV4-1 | TRBD1 | once | CASSHSGQGTDTQYF | TGCGCCAGCAGCCATTCGGGACAGGGCACAGATACGCAGTATTTT
TRBJ2-1 | TRBV3-1/TRBV3-2 | TRBD1 | . | CASSQEPPGQGVGDEQFF | TGTGCCAGCAGCCAAGAGCCCCCGGGACAGGGGGTGGGCGATGAGCAGTTCTTC
TRBJ1-5 | TRBV2 | . | few | CASGEGYSNQPQHF | TGTGCCAGCGGAGAAGGCTATAGCAATCAGCCCCAGCATTTT
TRBJ1-4 | TRBV2 | TRBD1 | . | CASILDRGNEKLFF | TGTGCCAGCATCCTTGACAGGGGGAATGAAAAACTGTTTTTT
TRBJ1-3 | TRBV19 | TRBD1 | few | CASSTGTGGVSSGNTIYF | TGTGCCAGTAGCACCGGGACAGGTGGTGTCTCATCTGGAAACACCATATATTTT
TRBJ2-1 | TRBV4-2 | TRBD2 | . | CASSQGLAGGYNEQFF | TGTGCCAGCAGTCAGGGACTAGCGGGAGGATACAATGAGCAGTTCTTC
TRBJ1-5 | TRBV7-2 | TRBD1 | . | CASSLAGGLEPQHF | TGTGCCAGCAGCTTAGCAGGGGGCTTAGAGCCCCAGCATTTT
TRBJ2-7 | TRBV5-1 | TRBD2 | . | CASSLVAGPMSSYEQYF | TGCGCCAGCAGCTTGGTAGCGGGACCTATGAGCTCCTACGAGCAGTACTTC
TRBJ2-1 | TRBV6-4 | . | . | CASSPIGANYNEQFF | TGTGCCAGCAGTCCTATTGGGGCTAACTACAATGAGCAGTTCTTC
TRBJ2-7 | TRBV5-1 | . | . | CASSLDRQGQYF | TGCGCCAGCAGCTTGGATCGCCAGGGGCAGTACTTC
TRBJ2-2 | TRBV5-1 | TRBD2 | . | CASSPIPSGRFVGRTGELFF | TGCGCCAGCAGCCCAATACCTAGCGGGAGGTTCGTGGGTCGTACCGGGGAGCTGTTTTTT
TRBJ2-2 | TRBV5-1 | TRBD2 | . | CASSSGLAGGYTGELFF | TGCGCCAGCAGCTCAGGACTAGCGGGAGGGTACACCGGGGAGCTGTTTTTT
TRBJ2-4 | TRBV27 | . | . | CASSFLGEGAKNIQYF | TGTGCCAGCAGTTTTCTGGGTGAGGGAGCCAAAAACATTCAGTACTTC
TRBJ2-3 | TRBV27 | TRBD2 | . | CASAGLADLPSTDTQYF | TGTGCCAGTGCCGGGCTAGCGGACCTCCCCAGCACAGATACGCAGTATTTT
TRBJ1-5 | TRBV3-1/TRBV3-2 | . | . | CASSPWPVGGAWQPQHF | TGTGCCAGCAGCCCCTGGCCGGTGGGGGGGGCCTGGCAGCCCCAGCATTTT
TRBJ2-1 | TRBV5-1 | TRBD2 | . | CASSQTSGDEQFF | TGCGCCAGCAGCCAAACTAGCGGTGATGAGCAGTTCTTC
TRBJ1-5 | TRBV10-3 | TRBD1 | . | CAISDTGVPPQHF | TGTGCCATCAGCGATACAGGGGTACCGCCCCAGCATTTT
TRBJ2-1 | TRBV7-2 | TRBD2 | . | CASSLRAGEANEQFF | TGTGCCAGCAGCTTGAGAGCGGGAGAGGCCAATGAGCAGTTCTTC
TRBJ1-2 | TRBV4-1 | . | . | CASSQVGQGNYGYTF | TGCGCCAGCAGCCAAGTCGGGCAGGGGAACTATGGCTACACCTTC
TRBJ2-7 | TRBV5-4 | TRBD2 | . | CASSAPGLAAYEQYF | TGTGCCAGCAGCGCTCCGGGACTAGCGGCCTACGAGCAGTACTTC